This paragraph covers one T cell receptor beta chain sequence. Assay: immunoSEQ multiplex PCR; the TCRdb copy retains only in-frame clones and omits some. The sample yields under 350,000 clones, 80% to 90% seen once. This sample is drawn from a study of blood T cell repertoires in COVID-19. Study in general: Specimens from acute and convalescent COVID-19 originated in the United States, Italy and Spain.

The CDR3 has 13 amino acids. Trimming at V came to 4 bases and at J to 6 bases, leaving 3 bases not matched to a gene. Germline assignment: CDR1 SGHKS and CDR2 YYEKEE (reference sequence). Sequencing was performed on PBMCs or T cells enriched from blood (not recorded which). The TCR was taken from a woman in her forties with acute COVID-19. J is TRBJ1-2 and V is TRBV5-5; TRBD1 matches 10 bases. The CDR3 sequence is CASSVGTGDGYTF. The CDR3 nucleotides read TGTGCCAGCAGCGTAGGGACAGGGGATGGCTACACCTTC.